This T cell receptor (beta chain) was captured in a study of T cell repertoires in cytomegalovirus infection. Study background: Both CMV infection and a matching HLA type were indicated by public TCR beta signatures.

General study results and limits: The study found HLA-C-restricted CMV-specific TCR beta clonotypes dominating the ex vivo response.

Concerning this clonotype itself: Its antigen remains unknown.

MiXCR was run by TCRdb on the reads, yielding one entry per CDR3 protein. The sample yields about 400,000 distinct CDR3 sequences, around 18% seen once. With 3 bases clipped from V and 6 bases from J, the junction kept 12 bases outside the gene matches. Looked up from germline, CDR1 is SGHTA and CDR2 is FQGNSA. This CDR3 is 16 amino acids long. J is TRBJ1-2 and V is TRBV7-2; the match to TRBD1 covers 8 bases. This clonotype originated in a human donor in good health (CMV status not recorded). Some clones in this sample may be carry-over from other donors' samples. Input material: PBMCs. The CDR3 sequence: CASSLAPITGGHGYTF. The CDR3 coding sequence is TGTGCCAGCAGCTTGGCCCCGATCACAGGGGGTCATGGCTACACCTTC.